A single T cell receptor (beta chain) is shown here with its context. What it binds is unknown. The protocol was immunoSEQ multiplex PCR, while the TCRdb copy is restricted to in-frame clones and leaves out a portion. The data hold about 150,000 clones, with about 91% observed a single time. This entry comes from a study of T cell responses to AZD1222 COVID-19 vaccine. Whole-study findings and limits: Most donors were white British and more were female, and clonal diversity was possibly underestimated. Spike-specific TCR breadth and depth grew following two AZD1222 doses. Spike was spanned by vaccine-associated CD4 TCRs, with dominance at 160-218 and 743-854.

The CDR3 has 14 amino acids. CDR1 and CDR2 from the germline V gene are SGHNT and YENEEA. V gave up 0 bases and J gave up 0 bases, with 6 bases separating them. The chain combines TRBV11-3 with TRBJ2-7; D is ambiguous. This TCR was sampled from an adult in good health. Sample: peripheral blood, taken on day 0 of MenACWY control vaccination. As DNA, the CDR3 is TGTGCCAGCAGCTTAGAACTGCACTCCTACGAGCAGTACTTC. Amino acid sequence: CASSLELHSYEQYF.